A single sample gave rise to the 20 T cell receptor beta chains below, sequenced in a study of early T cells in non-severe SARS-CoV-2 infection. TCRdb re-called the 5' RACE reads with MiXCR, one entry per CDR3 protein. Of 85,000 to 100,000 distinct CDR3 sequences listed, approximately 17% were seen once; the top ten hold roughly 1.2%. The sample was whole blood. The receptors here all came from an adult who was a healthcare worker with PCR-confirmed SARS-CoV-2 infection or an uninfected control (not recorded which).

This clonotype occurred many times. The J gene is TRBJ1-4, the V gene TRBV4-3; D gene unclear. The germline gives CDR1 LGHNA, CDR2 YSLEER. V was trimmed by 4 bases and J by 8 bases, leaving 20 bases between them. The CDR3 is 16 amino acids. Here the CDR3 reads CASSPSYRTLGEKLFF. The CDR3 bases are TGCGCCAGCAGCCCATCTTACCGAACCCTGGGGGAAAAACTGTTTTTT.

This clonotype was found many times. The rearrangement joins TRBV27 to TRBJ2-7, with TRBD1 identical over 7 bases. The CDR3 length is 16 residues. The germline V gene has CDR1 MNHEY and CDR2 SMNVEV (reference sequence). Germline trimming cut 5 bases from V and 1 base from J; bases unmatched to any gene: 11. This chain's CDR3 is CASSPIGLTGSYEQYF. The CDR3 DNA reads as TGTGCCAGCAGTCCCATAGGCCTGACAGGGTCCTACGAGCAGTACTTC.

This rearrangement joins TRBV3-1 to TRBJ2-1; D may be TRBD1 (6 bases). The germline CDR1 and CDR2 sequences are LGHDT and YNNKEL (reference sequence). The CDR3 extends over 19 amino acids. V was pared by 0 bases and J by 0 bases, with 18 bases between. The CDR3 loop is CASSQDLGGLYSSYNEQFF. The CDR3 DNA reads TGTGCCAGCAGCCAAGATTTAGGGGGATTATACAGCTCCTACAATGAGCAGTTCTTC.

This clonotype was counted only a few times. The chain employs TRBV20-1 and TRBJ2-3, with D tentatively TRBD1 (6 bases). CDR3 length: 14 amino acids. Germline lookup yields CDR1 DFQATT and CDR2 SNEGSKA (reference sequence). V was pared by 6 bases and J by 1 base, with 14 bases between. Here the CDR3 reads CSAYRQVRTDTQYF. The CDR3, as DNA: TGCAGTGCATATCGACAGGTCCGCACAGATACGCAGTATTTT.

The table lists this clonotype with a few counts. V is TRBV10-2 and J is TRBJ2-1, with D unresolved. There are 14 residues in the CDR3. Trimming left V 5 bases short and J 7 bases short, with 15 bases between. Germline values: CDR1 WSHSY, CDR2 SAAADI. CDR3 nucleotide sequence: TGCGCCAGCAGTTCAAGTAATAAGGGTAATGAGCAGTTCTTC. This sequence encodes CASSSSNKGNEQFF.

The CDR3 nucleotides read TGCAGCGTTGAGAAACAGGGGTACGACGAAAAACTGTTTTTT. Amino acid sequence: CSVEKQGYDEKLFF. This chain links TRBV29-1 with TRBJ1-4; 7 bases map to TRBD1. This CDR3 is 14 amino acids long. The germline V gene encodes CDR1 SQVTM and CDR2 ANQGSEA. The trim removed 3 bases at V and 8 bases at J, leaving 9 bases unmatched.

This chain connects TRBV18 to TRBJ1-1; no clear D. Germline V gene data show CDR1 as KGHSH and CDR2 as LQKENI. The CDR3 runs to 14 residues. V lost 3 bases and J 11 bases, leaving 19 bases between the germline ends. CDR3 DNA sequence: TGTGCCAGCTCACCCCAGAGCGGAGGGCGTGAGGCTTTCTTT. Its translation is CASSPQSGGREAFF.

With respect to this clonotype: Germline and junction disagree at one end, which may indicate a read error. CDR3 protein: CASREDSNTGELFF. In DNA, the CDR3 is TGTGCCAGCAGGGAAGACTCGAACACCGGGGAGCTGTTTTTT. V usage is TRBV2 and J usage is TRBJ2-2; unclear D gene. CDR3 size: 14 residues. Germline values: CDR1 SNHLY, CDR2 FYNNEI.

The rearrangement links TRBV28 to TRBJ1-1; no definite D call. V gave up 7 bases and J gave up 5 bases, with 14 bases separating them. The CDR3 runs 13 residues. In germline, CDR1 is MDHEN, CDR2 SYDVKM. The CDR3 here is CASIRHPGTEAFF. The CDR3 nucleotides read TGTGCCAGCATTAGACACCCCGGGACTGAAGCTTTCTTT.

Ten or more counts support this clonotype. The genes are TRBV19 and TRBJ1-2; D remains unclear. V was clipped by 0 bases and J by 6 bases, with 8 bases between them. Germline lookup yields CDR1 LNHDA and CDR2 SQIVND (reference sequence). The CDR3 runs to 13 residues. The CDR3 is CASSIEGLDGYTF. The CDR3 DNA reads TGTGCCAGTAGTATAGAAGGACTGGATGGCTACACCTTC.

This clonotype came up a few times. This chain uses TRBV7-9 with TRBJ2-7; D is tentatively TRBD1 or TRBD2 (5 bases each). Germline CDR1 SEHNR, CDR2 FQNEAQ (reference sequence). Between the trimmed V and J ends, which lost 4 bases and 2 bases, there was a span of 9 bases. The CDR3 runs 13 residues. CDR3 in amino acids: CASSYGTTYEQYF. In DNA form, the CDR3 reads TGTGCCAGCAGCTACGGGACCACCTACGAGCAGTACTTC. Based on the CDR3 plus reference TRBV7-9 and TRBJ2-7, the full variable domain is DTGVSQNPRHKITKRGQNVTFRCDPISEHNRLYWYRQTLGQGPEFLTYFQNEAQLEKSRLLSDRFSAERPKGSFSTLEIQRTEQGDSAMYLCASSYGTTYEQYFGPGTRLTVT.

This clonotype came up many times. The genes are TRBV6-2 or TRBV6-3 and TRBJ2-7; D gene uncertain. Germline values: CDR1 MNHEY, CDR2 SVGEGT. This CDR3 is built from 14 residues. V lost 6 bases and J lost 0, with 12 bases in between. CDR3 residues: CASREAFVSYEQYF. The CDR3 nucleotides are TGTGCCAGCAGGGAAGCGTTCGTCTCCTACGAGCAGTACTTC.

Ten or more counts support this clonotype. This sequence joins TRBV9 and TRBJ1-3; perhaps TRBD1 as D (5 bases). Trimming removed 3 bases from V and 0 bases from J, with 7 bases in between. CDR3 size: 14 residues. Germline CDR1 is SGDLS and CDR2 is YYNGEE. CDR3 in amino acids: CASSGGVSGNTIYF. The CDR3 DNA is TGTGCCAGCAGCGGGGGGGTCTCTGGAAACACCATATATTTT.

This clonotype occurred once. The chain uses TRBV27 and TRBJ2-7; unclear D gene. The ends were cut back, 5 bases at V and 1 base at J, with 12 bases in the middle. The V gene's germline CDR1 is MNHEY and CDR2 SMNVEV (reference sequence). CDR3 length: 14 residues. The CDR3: CASSERTESYEQYF. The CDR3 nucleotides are TGTGCCAGCAGTGAACGGACCGAGTCCTACGAGCAGTACTTC.

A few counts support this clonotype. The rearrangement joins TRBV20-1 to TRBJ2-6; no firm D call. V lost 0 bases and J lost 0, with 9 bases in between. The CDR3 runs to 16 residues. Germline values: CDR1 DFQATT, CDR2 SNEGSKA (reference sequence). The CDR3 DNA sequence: TGCAGTGCTAGAGATAGCAGCCGCTCTGGGGCCAACGTCCTGACTTTC. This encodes CSARDSSRSGANVLTF.

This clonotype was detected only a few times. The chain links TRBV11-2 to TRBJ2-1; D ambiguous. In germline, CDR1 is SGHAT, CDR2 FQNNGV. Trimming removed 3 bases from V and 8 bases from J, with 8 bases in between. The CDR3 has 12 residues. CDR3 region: CASSFRGDEQFF. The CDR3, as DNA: TGTGCCAGCAGCTTCCGTGGGGATGAGCAGTTCTTC.

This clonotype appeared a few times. CDR3 sequence reads: CASRLQGLNEQFF. CDR3 nucleotide sequence: TGTGCCAGCAGACTACAGGGCCTCAATGAGCAGTTCTTC. The gene calls are TRBV6-2 or TRBV6-3 and TRBJ2-1, with D perhaps matching TRBD1 (6 bases). Trimming left V 6 bases short and J 6 bases short, with 12 bases between. The CDR3 is made up of 13 amino acids. The V gene's germline CDR1 is MNHEY and CDR2 SVGEGT.

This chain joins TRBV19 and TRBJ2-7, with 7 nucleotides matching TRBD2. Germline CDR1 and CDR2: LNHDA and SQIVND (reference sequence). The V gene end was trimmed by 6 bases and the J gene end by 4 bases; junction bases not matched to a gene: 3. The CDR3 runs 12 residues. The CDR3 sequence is CASSMGGYEQYF. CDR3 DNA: TGTGCCAGTAGCATGGGGGGGTACGAGCAGTACTTC.

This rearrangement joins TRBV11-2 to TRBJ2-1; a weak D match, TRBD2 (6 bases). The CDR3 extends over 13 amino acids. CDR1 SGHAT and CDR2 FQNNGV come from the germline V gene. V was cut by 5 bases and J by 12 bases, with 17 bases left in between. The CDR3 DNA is TGTGCCAGCAGCGGGGACTTTTCCGCCGGGCAGTTCTTC. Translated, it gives CASSGDFSAGQFF.

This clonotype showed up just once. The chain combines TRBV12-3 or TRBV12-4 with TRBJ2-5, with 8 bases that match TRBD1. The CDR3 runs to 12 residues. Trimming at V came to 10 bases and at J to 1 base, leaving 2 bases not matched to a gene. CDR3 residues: CATGQGQETQYF. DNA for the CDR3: TGTGCCACCGGACAGGGCCAAGAGACCCAGTACTTC.